The source of this T cell receptor beta chain is a study of blood T cell repertoires in COVID-19. Across the study: The United States, Italy and Spain supplied acute and convalescent COVID-19 samples.

Generated by immunoSEQ multiplex PCR, the TCRdb table keeps only in-frame clones and is missing some. The sample records 200,000 to 250,000 clones, approximately 84% being singletons. This CDR3 has 16 residues. The V and J ends lost 1 base and 4 bases respectively, with 17 bases between them. Germline-derived CDR1 and CDR2 are LGHDT and YNNKEL (reference sequence). This receptor was identified in an older woman with acute or convalescent COVID-19. This chain uses TRBV3-1 (or the pseudogene TRBV3-2) with TRBJ2-7; the D is unclear. Sequences were obtained from peripheral blood. The CDR3 nucleotides are TGTGCCAGCAGCCAAGGTGTCGTAGCCAACACATACGAGCAGTACTTC. It yields the protein CASSQGVVANTYEQYF.